The 14 T cell receptor beta chains in this list originate from one sample, sequenced in a study of cytomegalovirus exposure and HLA in healthy donors (dated by TCRdb to the late 2010s). The library came from the immunoSEQ multiplex PCR assay. TCRdb obtained this table from immuneACCESS and retained in-frame rearrangements with V and J assigned. These tables miss some clones; where compared with another copy, unresolved V genes account for less than half of the shortfall, and the remainder is unexplained. For this sample the table gives approximately 58,000 clones, of which about 91% were detected only once. Clones ranked in the top ten supply around 2.2% of the sample. The specimen sequenced was PBMCs. These receptors were collected from a woman aged 30 to 39 in good health and CMV-seronegative.

This clone was counted a single time. Other DNA sequences in the sample encode the same CDR3. V usage is TRBV5-4 and J usage is TRBJ1-2; 10 bases match TRBD1. The V segment lost 4 bases and the J segment 0 bases; nucleotides outside the gene matches: 3. The CDR3 is 15 amino acids. Germline CDR1 reads SGHNT; CDR2 reads YYREEE (reference sequence). The CDR3: CASSPGQGTNYGYTF. In nucleotides, the CDR3 is TGTGCCAGCAGCCCGGGACAGGGGACTAACTATGGCTACACCTTC. Together with reference TRBV5-4 and TRBJ1-2, the CDR3 gives the full variable domain: ETGVTQSPTHLIKTRGQQVTLRCSSQSGHNTVSWYQQALGQGPQFIFQYYREEENGRGNFPPRFSGLQFPNYSSELNVNALELDDSALYLCASSPGQGTNYGYTFGSGTRLTVV.

The genes are TRBV7-2 and TRBJ2-1; 7 bases agree with TRBD1. V was clipped by 5 bases and J by 1 base; unmatched bases: 8. This CDR3 contains 16 residues. Germline V CDR1 and CDR2: SGHTA, FQGNSA. CDR3 sequence reads: CASSLAKTGSYNEQFF. CDR3 nucleotides: TGTGCCAGCAGCCTTGCGAAGACAGGGTCCTACAATGAGCAGTTCTTC.

The V and J genes are TRBV29-1 and TRBJ1-5; D remains ambiguous. CDR3 length: 12 residues. V was pared by 5 bases and J by 3 bases, with 8 bases between. The V gene's germline CDR1 is SQVTM and CDR2 ANQGSEA. The DNA of the CDR3 is TGCAGCGTTTCGGGGTCCAATCAGCCCCAGCATTTT. Amino acids: CSVSGSNQPQHF.

The V and J genes are TRBV18 and TRBJ1-1; weak D call: TRBD1 (5 bases). The CDR3 totals 17 residues. V lost 3 bases and J 0 bases, leaving 17 bases between the germline ends. Germline CDR1 and CDR2: KGHSH and LQKENI. The CDR3 sequence is CASSPSGAGLLNTEAFF. The CDR3 coding sequence is TGTGCCAGCTCACCTAGCGGGGCTGGGCTTTTGAACACTGAAGCTTTCTTT.

The chain links TRBV30 to TRBJ1-3; D is possibly TRBD1 (5 bases). Between the trimmed V and J ends, which lost 6 bases and 1 base, there was a span of 16 bases. The CDR3 contains 15 residues. CDR1 is GTSNPN, CDR2 SVGIG, per germline (reference sequence). CDR3 nucleotides: TGTGCCTGTTCTCCGGGACTGACTTCTGGAAACACCATATATTTT. Translated, it gives CACSPGLTSGNTIYF.

V gene TRBV4-1 combines with J gene TRBJ1-5; no clear D gene. This CDR3 is 16 amino acids long. CDR1 is MGHRA and CDR2 is YSYEKL in the germline V gene. Trimming pared 0 bases from V and 7 bases from J, leaving 16 bases between. The CDR3 DNA reads as TGCGCCAGCAGCCAAGATGTCCCTCGGGGTAGACAGCCCCAGCATTTT. It yields the protein CASSQDVPRGRQPQHF.

V and J are TRBV30 and TRBJ2-1, with 9 bases aligning to TRBD2. This CDR3 contains 14 residues. Germline loops: CDR1 GTSNPN, CDR2 SVGIG (reference sequence). With 0 bases clipped from V and 3 bases from J, the junction kept 0 bases outside the gene matches. This chain's CDR3 is CAWSVSGGYNEQFF. For the CDR3, the DNA is TGTGCCTGGAGTGTTAGCGGGGGCTACAATGAGCAGTTCTTC.

The rearrangement uses TRBV5-1 and TRBJ2-7; D is perhaps TRBD2 (6 bases). The CDR3 has 13 amino acids. Trimming removed 5 bases from V and 5 bases from J, with 14 bases in between. Germline CDR1 SGHRS, CDR2 YFSETQ. The CDR3 nucleotides read TGCGCCAGCAGAGGTGGGGGGAAGGACGAGCAGTACTTC. Translating it yields CASRGGGKDEQYF. Full variable domain (missing parts from reference TRBV5-1 and TRBJ2-7): KAGVTQTPRYLIKTRGQQVTLSCSPISGHRSVSWYQQTPGQGLQFLFEYFSETQRNKGNFPGRFSGRQFSNSRSEMNVSTLELGDSALYLCASRGGGKDEQYFGPGTRLTVT.

This chain links TRBV2 with TRBJ1-3, with 8 nucleotides matching TRBD1. Germline V gene sequence: CDR1 SNHLY, CDR2 FYNNEI. The CDR3 totals 18 residues. V lost 2 bases and J lost 2; bases outside the gene matches: 11. For the CDR3, the DNA is TGTGCCAGCAGTGAATCCCCGTTGCAGGGGGCTGCTGGAAACACCATATATTTT. Translated: CASSESPLQGAAGNTIYF. Based on the CDR3 plus reference TRBV2 and TRBJ1-3, the full variable domain is EPEVTQTPSHQVTQMGQEVILRCVPISNHLYFYWYRQILGQKVEFLVSFYNNEISEKSEIFDDQFSVERPDGSNFTLKIRSTKLEDSAMYFCASSESPLQGAAGNTIYFGEGSWLTVV.

J is TRBJ2-2 and V is TRBV7-9, with a possible D match to TRBD2 (5 bases). Trimming took 1 base from V and 4 from J, leaving 7 bases between them. Germline V lookup: CDR1 SEHNR, CDR2 FQNEAQ (reference sequence). The CDR3 consists of 14 residues. The CDR3 loop is CASSLGAGTGELFF. The CDR3 region has the DNA TGTGCCAGCAGCTTAGGGGCGGGCACCGGGGAGCTGTTTTTT.

The chain's CDR3 is CASQKASGSSYNEQFF. The CDR3, as DNA: TGCGCCAGCCAGAAGGCCAGCGGGTCGTCTTACAATGAGCAGTTCTTC. V gene TRBV5-1 combines with J gene TRBJ2-1, with a weak D call TRBD2 (6 bases). In germline, CDR1 is SGHRS, CDR2 YFSETQ. CDR3 size: 16 residues. V lost 7 bases and J lost 4, with 21 bases in between.

The CDR3 bases are TGTGCCAGCAGCGCTGGGACTAGCGGGAACTACAATGAGCAGTTCTTC. It is translated as CASSAGTSGNYNEQFF. This chain links TRBV9 with TRBJ2-1; 13 bases fit TRBD2. CDR3 length equals 16 residues. Germline values: CDR1 SGDLS, CDR2 YYNGEE. Trimming at V came to 3 bases and at J to 3 bases, leaving 3 bases not matched to a gene.

The chain has TRBV6-5 and TRBJ1-1, with D unclear. V was trimmed by 0 bases and J by 4 bases, leaving 9 bases between them. Germline values: CDR1 MNHEY, CDR2 SVGAGI. The CDR3 extends over 14 amino acids. The CDR3 loop is CASSYSEGSTEAFF. CDR3 sequence (DNA): TGTGCCAGCAGTTACTCGGAGGGTAGCACTGAAGCTTTCTTT.

V usage is TRBV28 and J usage is TRBJ1-4, with D perhaps TRBD1 (5 bases). V was trimmed by 6 bases and J by 7 bases, leaving 15 bases between them. The CDR3 is 14 residues long. Looked up from germline, CDR1 is MDHEN and CDR2 is SYDVKM. The CDR3 DNA reads TGTGCCAGCAGCCCCGGGCAGGGCTTTGAAAAACTGTTTTTT. As protein: CASSPGQGFEKLFF.